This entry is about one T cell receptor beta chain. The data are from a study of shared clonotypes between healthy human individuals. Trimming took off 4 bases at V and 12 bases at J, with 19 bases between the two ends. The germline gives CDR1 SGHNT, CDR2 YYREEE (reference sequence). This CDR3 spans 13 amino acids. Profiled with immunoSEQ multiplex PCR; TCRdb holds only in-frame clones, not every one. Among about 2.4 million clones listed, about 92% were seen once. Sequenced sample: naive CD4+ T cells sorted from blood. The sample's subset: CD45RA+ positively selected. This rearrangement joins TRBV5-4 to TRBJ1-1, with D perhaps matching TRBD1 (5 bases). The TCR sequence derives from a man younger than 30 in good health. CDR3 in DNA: TGTGCCAGCAGCCGGACGGACATTCTATTACCTTTCTTT. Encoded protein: CASSRTDILLPFF.